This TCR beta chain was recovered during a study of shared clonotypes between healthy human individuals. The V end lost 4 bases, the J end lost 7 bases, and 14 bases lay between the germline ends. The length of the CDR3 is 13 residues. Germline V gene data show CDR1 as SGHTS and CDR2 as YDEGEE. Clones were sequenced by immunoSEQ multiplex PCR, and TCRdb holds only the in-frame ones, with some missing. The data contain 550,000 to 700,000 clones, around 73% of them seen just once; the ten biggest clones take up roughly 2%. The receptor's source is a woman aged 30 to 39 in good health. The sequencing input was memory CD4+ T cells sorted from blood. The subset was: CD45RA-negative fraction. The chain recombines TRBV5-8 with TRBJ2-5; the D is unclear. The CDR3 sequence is CASSQYKLGTQYF. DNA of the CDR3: TGTGCCAGCAGCCAATATAAGCTTGGGACCCAGTACTTC.